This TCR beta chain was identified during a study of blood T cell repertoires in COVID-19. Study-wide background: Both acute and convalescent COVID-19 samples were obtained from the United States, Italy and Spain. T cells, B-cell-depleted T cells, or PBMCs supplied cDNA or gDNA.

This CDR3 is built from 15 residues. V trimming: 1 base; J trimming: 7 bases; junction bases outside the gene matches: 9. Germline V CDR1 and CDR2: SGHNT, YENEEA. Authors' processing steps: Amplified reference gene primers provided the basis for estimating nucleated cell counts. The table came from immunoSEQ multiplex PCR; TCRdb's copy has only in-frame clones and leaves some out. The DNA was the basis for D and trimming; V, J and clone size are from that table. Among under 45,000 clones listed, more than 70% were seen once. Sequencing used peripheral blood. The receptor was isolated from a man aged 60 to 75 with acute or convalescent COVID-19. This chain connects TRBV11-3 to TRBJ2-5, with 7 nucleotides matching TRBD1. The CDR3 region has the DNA TGTGCCAGCAGCTTAGGGGGACAGCAGCAGGGGACCCAGTACTTC. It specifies CASSLGGQQQGTQYF.